The clone carrying this T cell receptor beta chain has more than one count but fewer than ten. The data were taken from a study of T cells after yellow fever vaccination. Study background: Those fractions that held only low numbers of cells were prepared using the SMART-Seq v4 Ultra Low Input RNA kit.

The CDR3 runs 15 residues. V lost 4 bases to trimming and J lost 9 bases; unmatched junction nucleotides: 11. Per germline, CDR1 LGHDT and CDR2 YNNKEL (reference sequence). TCRdb recomputed calls from the 5' RACE reads with MiXCR, one row per CDR3 protein. The sample records about 240,000 distinct CDR3 sequences, 6.9% being singletons. This specimen consisted of CD4+ T cells sorted from PBMCs, obtained 15 days after the yellow fever booster vaccination. This clonotype was sampled from a man aged 25 to 45 who received the YFV17D yellow fever vaccine. The chain uses TRBV3-1 and TRBJ2-1, with 8 nucleotides matching TRBD1. The CDR3 loop reads CASSLPGQVISEQFF. CDR3 sequence (DNA): TGTGCCAGCAGCCTACCGGGACAGGTAATAAGTGAGCAGTTCTTC.